These T cell receptor beta chains were read from a single sample in a study of Graves' ophthalmopathy and Graves' hyperthyroidism. TCRdb fed the multiplex PCR reads into MiXCR, producing one record per CDR3 protein. This table has hundreds of thousands of distinct CDR3 sequences, 40% appearing once. The specimen sequenced was peripheral blood. The origin of the receptors is an adult man with Graves' ophthalmopathy. Each CDR3 is given with its conserved first and last residue. The D gene is left open where the match is weak. Expanded clones are given a class, and other clones once, few, many or no size at all.

d_gene	v_gene	abundance	j_gene	len	CDR3nt	CDR3aa
-	TRBV9	many	TRBJ1-6	14	TGTGCCAGCAGCGTAGATTCTGGGGGTCGAACCCTCCACTTT	CASSVDSGGRTLHF
-	TRBV19	few	TRBJ2-7	14	TGTGCCAGTAGTCCAACAGGGGAGGGAGACGAGCAGTACTTC	CASSPTGEGDEQYF
TRBD1	TRBV2	many	TRBJ1-1	12	TGTGCCAGCAGACGACAGGGGTTTGAAGCTTTCTTT	CASRRQGFEAFF
TRBD1	TRBV5-1	-	TRBJ2-7	14	TGCGCCAGCAGCTTTGGCTCAGGGGGCTACGAGCAGTACTTC	CASSFGSGGYEQYF
TRBD1	TRBV10-3	many	TRBJ1-2	13	TGTGCCAGCGGGGGACAGGGGAACTATGGCTACACCTTC	CASGGQGNYGYTF
-	TRBV5-5	few	TRBJ1-2	14	TGTGCCAGCAGCTTGCCGGGGGCCGGCTATGGCTACACCTTC	CASSLPGAGYGYTF
TRBD1	TRBV29-1	-	TRBJ2-7	14	TGCAGCGTCACTGACAGGGGACAGACCTACGAGCAGTACTTC	CSVTDRGQTYEQYF
TRBD2	TRBV19	-	TRBJ2-1	14	TGTACCAGTAGTGTAGGCGGGAGGATGGGTGAGCAGTTCTTC	CTSSVGGRMGEQFF
TRBD1	TRBV5-1	few	TRBJ2-5	14	TGCGCCAGCAGCTTCGGACAGGACCAAGAGACCCAGTACTTC	CASSFGQDQETQYF
TRBD2	TRBV19	-	TRBJ2-6	20	TGTGCCACCTCCGCGGGGGTTATGCCCGGACGTTGGTCTGGGGCCAACGTCCTGACTTTC	CATSAGVMPGRWSGANVLTF
-	TRBV7-9	-	TRBJ2-5	15	TGTGCCAGCAGCGCTGGAGGTGGGACTTCGGAGACCCAGTACTTC	CASSAGGGTSETQYF
-	TRBV14	-	TRBJ2-6	14	TGTGCCAGCAGCCAAGGGTTCCGGGCGTACGTCCTGACTTTC	CASSQGFRAYVLTF
TRBD1	TRBV7-2	many	TRBJ2-6	16	TGTGCCAGCAGCTTGTCAGGGGGCGTTGGGGCCAACGTCCTGACTTTC	CASSLSGGVGANVLTF
TRBD1	TRBV5-1	few	TRBJ2-7	15	TGCGCCAGCAGCTCGGCGACAGGGTCGAGCTACGAGCAGTACTTC	CASSSATGSSYEQYF
TRBD1	TRBV5-6	few	TRBJ2-7	14	TGTGCCAGCACCTTCGGGACAGGGATATACGAGCAGTACTTC	CASTFGTGIYEQYF
-	TRBV19	-	TRBJ2-6	17	TGTGCCAGTAGTATCGACAGGACATCCTCTGGGGCCAACGTCCTGACTTTC	CASSIDRTSSGANVLTF
-	TRBV10-3	-	TRBJ2-5	15	TGTGCCAGCAGTATGACGCGTACAGGGAGAGAGACCCAGTACTTC	CASSMTRTGRETQYF
-	TRBV10-3	many	TRBJ1-2	12	TGTGCCTCTAACACAGAGAACTATGGCTACACCTTC	CASNTENYGYTF
-	TRBV7-9	-	TRBJ1-1	13	TGCGCCAGCAAAACCCAAGGGAACACTGAAGCTTTCTTT	CASKTQGNTEAFF
-	TRBV2	many	TRBJ2-2	15	TGTGCCAGCAGCCGGGACTCCCTGAACACCGGGGAGCTGTTTTTT	CASSRDSLNTGELFF
-	TRBV7-9	many	TRBJ2-7	14	TGTGCCAGCAGCAGCCCGGGACACTACTACGAGCAGTACTTC	CASSSPGHYYEQYF
-	TRBV7-9	-	TRBJ1-1	17	TGTGCCAGCAGCGTTGATCTGAAGTGGAGCGAGGGCACTGAAGCTTTCTTT	CASSVDLKWSEGTEAFF
-	TRBV10-3	few	TRBJ2-5	14	TGTGCCAGCAGTGATGCAGGGGGGTCGGAGACCCAGTACTTC	CASSDAGGSETQYF
-	TRBV10-3	-	TRBJ2-7	13	TGTGCCATCAGTGAGTCCCCTAGAAACGAGCAGTACTTC	CAISESPRNEQYF
TRBD1	TRBV25-1	-	TRBJ1-1	15	TGTGCCAGCAGTTTATCAAGGACAGGGAACACTGAAGCTTTCTTT	CASSLSRTGNTEAFF
-	TRBV4-1	few	TRBJ1-5	14	TGCGCCAGCAGCCAAGAGAGGGGGAATCAGCCCCAGCATTTT	CASSQERGNQPQHF
-	TRBV20-1	-	TRBJ1-6	15	TGCAGTGCAGTCACAGGGAGAGCCTATAATTCACCCCTCCACTTT	CSAVTGRAYNSPLHF
-	TRBV19	-	TRBJ2-6	16	TGTGCCAGTAGTATTATTCGGGTCTCTGGGGCCAACGTCCTGACTTTC	CASSIIRVSGANVLTF
-	TRBV15	few	TRBJ2-7	14	TGTGCCACCAGCAGAGAGGGGGAAACTGGCGAGCAGTACTTC	CATSREGETGEQYF
-	TRBV20-1	many	TRBJ1-1	14	TGCAGTGCTAGGCAGCACCAGGGTAGCACTGAAGCTTTCTTT	CSARQHQGSTEAFF
TRBD1	TRBV25-1	once	TRBJ2-2	15	TGTGCCAGCAGCTCACGGGACAGGGAAACCGGGGAGCTGTTTTTT	CASSSRDRETGELFF
-	TRBV20-1	-	TRBJ1-1	14	TGCAGTGCCCTGGTGGGGGGGGGGAACACTGAAGCTTTCTTT	CSALVGGGNTEAFF
-	TRBV19	-	TRBJ1-1	11	TGTGCCAGTAGTATAAACACTGGAGCTTTCTTT	CASSINTGAFF
-	TRBV24-1	-	TRBJ1-5	14	TGTGCCAGCAGTTTACCAGGGTACAATCAGCCCCAGCATTTT	CASSLPGYNQPQHF
-	TRBV29-1	few	TRBJ2-7	12	TGCAGCGTTTTTTTACAGGGATCCGAGCAGTACTTC	CSVFLQGSEQYF
-	TRBV7-2	-	TRBJ1-4	16	TGTGCCAGCAGCTTAGCGATGGTGAGGGGCGGGGAAAAACTGTTTTTT	CASSLAMVRGGEKLFF
-	TRBV2	few	TRBJ2-7	17	TGTGCCAGCACCCCCTATGGCTCAGGGGGGTGGAAGACCTTGGGGTACTTC	CASTPYGSGGWKTLGYF
-	TRBV5-4	few	TRBJ1-2	14	TGTGCCAGCAACCACCGAGGAGGGGACTATGGCTACACCTTC	CASNHRGGDYGYTF
-	TRBV7-6	-	TRBJ2-3	15	TGTGCCAGCAGCTTAGCAGGCAGACGGGGGGATACGCAGTATTTT	CASSLAGRRGDTQYF
-	TRBV10-3	many	TRBJ1-2	14	TGTGCCATCAGTGACCAGGGCAGAGACTATGGCTACACCTTC	CAISDQGRDYGYTF
-	TRBV29-1	many	TRBJ1-5	13	TGCAGCGTTGACACGGGGTGGGGTCAGCCCCAGCATTTT	CSVDTGWGQPQHF
-	TRBV20-1	-	TRBJ2-6	16	TGCAGTGCTAGAGATCTAGAGCACCCTGGGGCCAACGTCCTGACTTTC	CSARDLEHPGANVLTF